Listed below are T cell receptor beta chains from one sample, sequenced in a study of OX40 agonist ivuxolimab in advanced cancers. Profiling relied on immunoSEQ multiplex PCR, and the TCRdb table lists in-frame clones only, not all of them. The sample includes tens of thousands of clones, approximately 94% of them seen just once. The input for sequencing was CD4+ or CD8+ T cells sorted from blood, taken in a trial of the OX40 agonist ivuxolimab. Receptor source: an adult with an advanced solid tumor such as melanoma, head and neck, liver or kidney cancer. Each CDR3 is given with its conserved first and last residue. Each record gives: D gene, J gene, clone size, V gene, CDR3 DNA, CDR3 protein. A D gene is named only where the DNA matches it firmly. Clone size is stated in some rows and not others, as once, few, many or a class when expanded.

NA | TRBJ1-1 | NA | TRBV19 | TGTGCCAGTAGTATAGGGAACACTGAAGCTTTCTTT | CASSIGNTEAFF
NA | TRBJ1-2 | NA | TRBV7-9 | TGTGCCAGCAGCTTAGAAACAACACGTCCCTACAATGGCTACACCTTC | CASSLETTRPYNGYTF
TRBD2 | TRBJ2-7 | NA | TRBV19 | TGTGGAAGCAGTGGCGGGGGGGTAGGGGAGCAGTACTTC | CGSSGGGVGEQYF
TRBD1 | TRBJ1-2 | NA | TRBV19 | TGTGCCAGCACTCCCGGGACAGGGGGCCTCTATGGCTACACCTTC | CASTPGTGGLYGYTF
TRBD2 | TRBJ2-5 | NA | TRBV13 | TGTGCCAGCAGCTTAGGCCTTAGCGGGAAAGTCTTAGAGACCCAGTACTTC | CASSLGLSGKVLETQYF
NA | TRBJ1-5 | NA | TRBV28 | TGTGCCAGCAGTATGACAGGAACCAATCAGCCCCAGCATTTT | CASSMTGTNQPQHF
TRBD2 | TRBJ2-2 | NA | TRBV27 | TGTGCCAGCAGTGAAGCGGGAGGTACCGGGGAGCTGTTTTTT | CASSEAGGTGELFF
NA | TRBJ2-1 | NA | TRBV27 | TGTGCCAGTACGAGGGCCAATGAGCAGTTCTTC | CASTRANEQFF
TRBD1 | TRBJ1-5 | NA | TRBV28 | TGTGCCAGCAGTCAGGAGCACAGGGGGGGTAATCAGCCCCAGCATTTT | CASSQEHRGGNQPQHF
NA | TRBJ2-1 | NA | TRBV30 | TGTGCCTGGTGGGGGGGGCCTGGCAATGAGCAGTTCTTC | CAWWGGPGNEQFF
TRBD2 | TRBJ2-3 | NA | TRBV27 | TGTGCCAGCAGTCTTGGCGGGAGGACAGATACGCAGTATTTT | CASSLGGRTDTQYF
TRBD1 | TRBJ2-7 | NA | TRBV25-1 | TGTGCCAGCAGTGAGTCGGGACAGGCCTACGAGCAGTACTTC | CASSESGQAYEQYF
NA | TRBJ2-3 | NA | TRBV28 | TGTGCCAGCAGTCCCACTTTCGGCGGGCGGACAGATACGCAGTATTTT | CASSPTFGGRTDTQYF
TRBD1 | TRBJ1-5 | once | TRBV7-2 | TGTGCCAGCAGCCACGGGACAGATAGCAATCAGCCCCAGCATTTT | CASSHGTDSNQPQHF
NA | TRBJ2-2 | NA | TRBV7-3 | TGTGCCAGCAGCTTGTCTGCAGAAAACACCGGGGAGCTGTTTTTT | CASSLSAENTGELFF
NA | TRBJ2-7 | NA | TRBV7-2 | TGTGCCAGCAGCTTAGATTCAAGACAGCCTCATGGCTACGAGCAGTACTTC | CASSLDSRQPHGYEQYF
NA | TRBJ2-1 | NA | TRBV27 | TGTGCCAGCAGTACCCGGGGTAGCGGAAATGAGCAGTTCTTC | CASSTRGSGNEQFF
NA | TRBJ2-1 | NA | TRBV7-6 | TGTGCCAGCAGCTTAATAGAGGATGAGCAGTTCTTC | CASSLIEDEQFF
TRBD2 | TRBJ2-7 | NA | TRBV5-5 | TGTGCCAGCAGCTTTGGAACTAGCGGGGCGCTCTACGAGCAGTACTTC | CASSFGTSGALYEQYF
NA | TRBJ2-7 | NA | TRBV7-3 | TGTGCCAGCAGCTTAACAGGGGATGGCTACGAGCAGTACTTC | CASSLTGDGYEQYF
NA | TRBJ2-2 | once | TRBV11-2 | TGTGCCAGCAGCTTCAGGGGCGCCGGGGAGCTGTTTTTT | CASSFRGAGELFF
NA | TRBJ2-5 | NA | TRBV13 | TGTGCCAGCAGCTGGGGGGGGCTCTCCGAGACCCAGTACTTC | CASSWGGLSETQYF
NA | TRBJ2-4 | NA | TRBV19 | TGTGCCAGTAGTATTATAGTCGGAAGGGGAAACATTCAGTACTTC | CASSIIVGRGNIQYF
NA | TRBJ2-7 | NA | TRBV4-1 | TGCGCCAGCAGCCAAGGCAGCGTTCGCAGCTACTACGAGCAGTACTTC | CASSQGSVRSYYEQYF
TRBD1 | TRBJ1-1 | NA | TRBV2 | TGTGCCAGCAGTACCCCAGGGGGTGAGAACACTGAAGCTTTCTTT | CASSTPGGENTEAFF
NA | TRBJ2-7 | NA | TRBV19 | TGTGCCAGTAGTATGGGTTCGGGGGCGACCTACGAGCAGTACTTC | CASSMGSGATYEQYF
NA | TRBJ1-1 | NA | TRBV2 | TGTGCCAGCAGTCTAGGGAGGAACACTGAAGCTTTCTTT | CASSLGRNTEAFF
NA | TRBJ1-4 | NA | TRBV15 | TGTGCCACCAGCAGAGTTATAAACGCTGGAGTAACTAATGAAAAACTGTTTTTT | CATSRVINAGVTNEKLFF
TRBD2 | TRBJ2-7 | NA | TRBV27 | TGTGCCAGCAGTCCCGGGGGGGGTTATCAGTACTTC | CASSPGGGYQYF
NA | TRBJ2-7 | NA | TRBV7-3 | TGTGCCAGCAGATTACCTAGCTTTCTCGAGCAGTACTTC | CASRLPSFLEQYF
NA | TRBJ2-2 | NA | TRBV4-1 | TGCGCCAGCAGCCAAGAGCTAGCGAACACCGGGGAGCTGTTTTTT | CASSQELANTGELFF
NA | TRBJ2-3 | NA | TRBV10-3 | TGTGCCCCTTACGTTATGACTATTAGTGGCACAGATACGCAGTATTTT | CAPYVMTISGTDTQYF
TRBD1 | TRBJ2-7 | few | TRBV2 | TGTGCCAGCAGGGTGACAGGGGGCGCGGAGCAGTACTTC | CASRVTGGAEQYF
TRBD2 | TRBJ2-2 | NA | TRBV25-1 | TGTGCCAGCAGTGAATGGGGGACTAGCGGAGAGAACACCGGGGAGCTGTTTTTT | CASSEWGTSGENTGELFF
TRBD2 | TRBJ2-7 | NA | TRBV28 | TGTGCCAGCAGTTTTCCCGGGGGGGCACCGTACTTC | CASSFPGGAPYF
NA | TRBJ2-7 | NA | TRBV7-2 | TGTGCCAGCAGCTTCCCCTCCTACGAGCAGTACTTC | CASSFPSYEQYF
TRBD2 | TRBJ2-7 | NA | TRBV4-2 | TGTGCCAGCAGCCAAGAGGAAGGGCTAGCGGGCTACGAGCAGTACTTC | CASSQEEGLAGYEQYF
TRBD2 | TRBJ2-7 | once | TRBV6-5 | TGTGCCATCACAGACCTCGGACTAGCTTACGAGCAGTACTTC | CAITDLGLAYEQYF
TRBD1 | TRBJ2-7 | NA | TRBV27 | TGTGCCAGCAGTTTGACTGGGACAGCCATCTCCTACGAGCAGTACTTC | CASSLTGTAISYEQYF
NA | TRBJ2-7 | NA | TRBV7-9 | TGTGCCAGCAGTGCGTCCGGGGGTAGCGAGCAGTACTTC | CASSASGGSEQYF
NA | TRBJ2-1 | few | TRBV4-1 | TGCGCCAGCAGCCAAGATGGGGGGACAGCGAGCTCCTACAATGAGCAGTTCTTC | CASSQDGGTASSYNEQFF
NA | TRBJ1-2 | NA | TRBV27 | TGTGCCAGCAGTTTAGGGGCACAGGGACACTATGGCTACACCTTC | CASSLGAQGHYGYTF
NA | TRBJ1-4 | NA | TRBV5-6 | TGTGCCAGCAGCTCAGGGGCAGATGAAAAACTGTTTTTT | CASSSGADEKLFF
TRBD1 | TRBJ1-1 | NA | TRBV11-2 | TGTGCCAGCAGCTCCCTGACAGGGGGGAACACTGAAGCTTTCTTT | CASSSLTGGNTEAFF
NA | TRBJ1-5 | few | TRBV28 | TGTGCCAGCAGTATACAGGGTAGCAATCAGCCCCAGCATTTT | CASSIQGSNQPQHF
NA | TRBJ2-7 | NA | TRBV5-6 | TGTGCCAGCAGCTTAGAGTCTTCGGGACGCTACTACGAGCAGTACTTC | CASSLESSGRYYEQYF
NA | TRBJ2-7 | NA | TRBV19 | TGTGCCAGTAGTATAGGGTTCACAGGAGACTACGAGCAGTACTTC | CASSIGFTGDYEQYF
NA | TRBJ1-5 | NA | TRBV4-1 | TGCGCCAGCAGCCACAAATACGGTAATCAGCCCCAGCATTTT | CASSHKYGNQPQHF